This entry features one TCR beta chain sequence. Its antigen is not identified. Other DNA sequences within the sample encode an identical CDR3. The PCR employed 60 Vbeta primers together with 13 Jbeta primers. The table came from immunoSEQ multiplex PCR; TCRdb's copy has only in-frame clones and leaves some out. The sample has about 110,000 clones; approximately 72% are singletons. Germline CDR1 and CDR2: SEHNR and FQNEAQ (reference sequence). The CDR3 sequence is 12 residues long. Trimming left V 5 bases short and J 9 bases short, with 11 bases between. This sample was taken from a study of cytomegalovirus exposure and HLA in healthy donors. Study outcomes and limitations: It is likely that the observed cluster of highly shared sequence variants was a sequencing artifact. HLA alleles were associated with some 17,000 TCR beta sequences in a later analysis at 0.05 false discovery rate.

The sequence came from a man aged 30-40 years in good health and CMV-seronegative. V usage is TRBV7-9 and J usage is TRBJ1-5; TRBD1 might be the D (5 bases). Sequenced sample: PBMCs. In DNA, the CDR3 is TGTGCCAGCAGCGACAGCCGCGGGCCCCAGCATTTT. Protein: CASSDSRGPQHF.